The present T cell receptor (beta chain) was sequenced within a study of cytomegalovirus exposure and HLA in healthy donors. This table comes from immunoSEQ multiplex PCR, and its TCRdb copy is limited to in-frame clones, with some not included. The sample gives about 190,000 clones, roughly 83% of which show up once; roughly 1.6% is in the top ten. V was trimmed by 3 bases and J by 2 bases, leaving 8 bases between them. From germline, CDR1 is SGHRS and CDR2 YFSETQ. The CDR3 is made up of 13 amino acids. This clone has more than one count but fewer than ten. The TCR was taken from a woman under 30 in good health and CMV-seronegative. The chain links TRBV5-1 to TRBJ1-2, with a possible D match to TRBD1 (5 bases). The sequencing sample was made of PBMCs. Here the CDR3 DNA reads TGCGCCAGCAGCTGGGGGGAGAACTATGGCTACACCTTC. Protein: CASSWGENYGYTF.